This T cell receptor beta chain was retrieved from a study of identical twins. To note about this clonotype: Its antigen is still unknown.

TCRdb analysed the 5' RACE reads with MiXCR anew, one entry per CDR3 protein. The repertoire includes hundreds of thousands of distinct CDR3 sequences, roughly 18% of them detected once, and under 15% sits in the top ten. Findings and limits, study-wide: It was cross-sectional statistical analysis, not following the same donors, that the conclusions relied on.

These same data were also listed under a study on T cells expressing NK-cell markers.

The clonotype was recovered from a woman younger than 35 in good health. Sequencing input: PBMCs.

The DNA of the CDR3 is TGTGCCAGCACAGCCCAGGGTAGGGCCAAAAACATTCAGTACTTC. It encodes CASTAQGRAKNIQYF. V gene TRBV6-2 or TRBV6-3 combines with J gene TRBJ2-4; perhaps TRBD1 as D (5 bases). The CDR3 runs to 15 residues. Trimming stripped 7 bases from V and 1 base from J, with 14 bases between. Germline CDR1 is MNHEY and CDR2 is SVGEGT.